This TCR beta chain was captured in a study of blood T cells in healthy people across ages. Findings and caveats of the study: Higher diversity and more naive CD4+ cells were features of long-lived donors, compared to aged donors.

To note about this clonotype: Antigen specificity is unknown.

CDR3 length equals 13 residues. Germline V gives CDR1 WSHSY, CDR2 SAAADI. V was trimmed by 0 bases and J by 3 bases, leaving 2 bases between them. Sample-barcoded 5' priming and a J-beta primer mix drove a second PCR of 7 to 11 cycles. Samples each returned at least 2.5 million CDR3-containing paired-end reads. TCRdb re-analysed the 5' RACE reads in MiXCR, keeping a single row per CDR3 protein. The data hold about 640,000 distinct CDR3 sequences, with roughly 58% observed a single time. The clonotype comes from a man aged 60 to 69 in good health. The sample comprised blood. The chain is built from TRBV10-2 and TRBJ2-2; no definite D call. The CDR3 DNA follows: TGCGCCAGCAGTGAGTCAGACACCGGGGAGCTGTTTTTT. This sequence encodes CASSESDTGELFF.